These 21 T cell receptor beta chains share one sample of origin, sequenced in a study of blood T cell repertoires in COVID-19. The data were produced by immunoSEQ multiplex PCR, yet TCRdb's version contains in-frame clones alone and is incomplete. The sample lists roughly 370,000 clones; around 87% were seen once. Sample: PBMCs or T cells enriched from blood (not recorded which). These receptors were obtained from a woman between 50 and 59 years old who had recovered from COVID-19.

This clone was recorded once. V is TRBV3-1 (or the pseudogene TRBV3-2) and J is TRBJ2-4; a possible D gene is TRBD1 (7 bases). V lost 0 bases, J lost 7 bases, and 19 bases lay in between. Looked up from germline, CDR1 is LGHDT and CDR2 is YNNKEL (reference sequence). The CDR3 has 17 amino acids. CDR3 nucleotide sequence: TGTGCCAGCAGCCAAGATCTGGGTGGAGGGGGCCGGAACATTCAGTACTTC. It encodes CASSQDLGGGGRNIQYF.

This sequence joins TRBV5-5 and TRBJ1-5, with D uncertain. This CDR3 comprises 14 residues. V lost 4 bases to trimming and J lost 7 bases, with 15 bases between them. The V gene's germline CDR1 is SGHKS and CDR2 YYEKEE (reference sequence). The CDR3 is CASSPGSGSQPQHF. CDR3 in DNA: TGTGCCAGCAGCCCGGGGAGTGGTTCGCAGCCCCAGCATTTT.

This clone is a singleton in its sample. The gene calls are TRBV5-6 and TRBJ1-3; D is unresolved. CDR3 length: 16 amino acids. The V and J ends lost 1 base and 0 bases respectively, with 11 bases between them. Germline V gene sequence: CDR1 SGHDT, CDR2 YYEEEE. As DNA, the CDR3 is TGTGCCAGCAGCTTGAGCCACCTGAGCTCTGGAAACACCATATATTTT. It is translated as CASSLSHLSSGNTIYF.

This clone appeared once. The V and J genes are TRBV30 and TRBJ2-7; TRBD1 aligns across 7 bases. V dropped 3 bases and J dropped 3; count of bases not matched to a gene: 5. Germline V CDR1 and CDR2: GTSNPN, SVGIG (reference sequence). The CDR3 covers 13 residues. CDR3 sequence reads: CAWSLGQIYEQYF. Written as DNA, the CDR3 is TGTGCCTGGAGCCTGGGACAGATCTACGAGCAGTACTTC.

This clone has only one observation. V is TRBV28 and J is TRBJ1-2; TRBD1 matches at 12 bases. This CDR3 region has 15 residues. CDR1 is MDHEN, CDR2 SYDVKM, per germline. Trimming removed 0 bases from V and 8 bases from J; junction bases left unmatched: 4. This CDR3 reads CASSLWGQGARGYTF. The CDR3, as DNA: TGTGCCAGCAGTTTATGGGGACAGGGGGCTAGAGGCTACACCTTC.

The V gene is TRBV28, the J gene TRBJ1-2; D might be TRBD1 (5 bases). The CDR3 runs to 11 residues. V was pared by 8 bases and J by 8 bases, with 12 bases between. The V gene's germline CDR1 is MDHEN and CDR2 SYDVKM. The CDR3: CASGGFTGYTF. The CDR3 DNA follows: TGTGCCAGCGGGGGGTTTACGGGCTACACCTTC.

This sequence joins TRBV5-1 and TRBJ1-6; tentatively, D is TRBD1 (6 bases). The CDR3 contains 14 residues. V was shortened by 2 bases and J by 8 bases, with 11 bases between the two germline ends. Germline V CDR1 and CDR2: SGHRS, YFSETQ. The CDR3 protein is CASSFGQRDSPLHF. The DNA of the CDR3 is TGCGCCAGCAGCTTTGGACAGCGCGATTCACCCCTCCACTTT. The full variable domain, with the rest looked up from reference TRBV5-1 and TRBJ1-6, is KAGVTQTPRYLIKTRGQQVTLSCSPISGHRSVSWYQQTPGQGLQFLFEYFSETQRNKGNFPGRFSGRQFSNSRSEMNVSTLELGDSALYLCASSFGQRDSPLHFGNGTRLTVT.

V and J are TRBV27 and TRBJ2-7; maybe TRBD2 (5 bases). Germline CDR1 is MNHEY and CDR2 is SMNVEV (reference sequence). The V end lost 1 base, the J end lost 5 bases, and 30 bases lay between the germline ends. CDR3 size: 20 residues. As DNA, the CDR3 is TGTGCCAGCAGTTTATTGTCCCTTCGTTACGGACTCCCAGATTGGGACGAGCAGTACTTC. Translation: CASSLLSLRYGLPDWDEQYF.

The chain couples TRBV6-5 to TRBJ1-5; D gene ambiguous. Between the trimmed V and J ends, which lost 2 bases and 7 bases, there was a span of 6 bases. This CDR3 has 12 amino acids. Germline CDR1 is MNHEY and CDR2 is SVGAGI. The CDR3 DNA follows: TGTGCCAGCAGTTACGTTAGCCAGCCCCAGCATTTT. This encodes CASSYVSQPQHF.

This clone has a single count. Here the CDR3 DNA reads TGTGCCAGCAGCTTCGGACTAGCTCTCGCAGATACGCAGTATTTT. Translated: CASSFGLALADTQYF. The genes are TRBV7-2 and TRBJ2-3, with 8 bases aligning to TRBD2. The V gene end was trimmed by 3 bases and the J gene end by 4 bases; junction bases not matched to a gene: 6. The germline V gene encodes CDR1 SGHTA and CDR2 FQGNSA. There are 15 residues in the CDR3.

V and J are TRBV2 and TRBJ2-7; the match to TRBD1 covers 10 bases. The germline CDR1 and CDR2 sequences are SNHLY and FYNNEI. The V segment lost 5 bases and the J segment 5 bases; nucleotides outside the gene matches: 12. The CDR3 is 16 amino acids. The CDR3: CASSRGSGTGAHEQYF. In DNA, the CDR3 is TGTGCCAGCAGTCGAGGCTCCGGGACAGGGGCCCACGAGCAGTACTTC.

This clone was found a few times. The CDR3 region is CASSLAVSSYNSPLHF. CDR3 DNA: TGTGCCAGCAGTTTAGCGGTGAGCTCCTATAATTCACCCCTCCACTTT. The rearrangement links TRBV27 to TRBJ1-6; D gene unclear. The germline CDR1 and CDR2 sequences are MNHEY and SMNVEV (reference sequence). V was trimmed by 2 bases and J by 0 bases, leaving 8 bases between them. The CDR3 has 16 amino acids.

The chain uses TRBV5-6 and TRBJ1-2; tentative D call: TRBD1 (6 bases). Germline V lookup: CDR1 SGHDT, CDR2 YYEEEE. The CDR3 totals 15 residues. The V end lost 0 bases, the J end lost 7 bases, and 16 bases lay between the germline ends. DNA of the CDR3: TGTGCCAGCAGCTTGGCCAATGAGGGGGTACGTGGCTACACCTTC. It translates to CASSLANEGVRGYTF.

The J gene is TRBJ1-2, the V gene TRBV6-1; unclear D gene. Trimming left V 0 bases short and J 7 bases short, with 9 bases between. The CDR3 extends over 13 amino acids. The germline V gene encodes CDR1 MNHNS and CDR2 SASEGT. CDR3 DNA sequence: TGTGCCAGCAGTGAAGCGCTGGAGGGTGGCTACACCTTC. Residues: CASSEALEGGYTF.

The chain couples TRBV19 to TRBJ2-3; possibly TRBD1 for D (6 bases). This CDR3 is built from 16 residues. V shed 4 bases and J shed 0 bases, with 14 bases lying between them. Germline V gene sequence: CDR1 LNHDA, CDR2 SQIVND (reference sequence). CDR3 DNA sequence: TGTGCCAGTAGTAACCCCAGGGGTTCTAGCACAGATACGCAGTATTTT. This translates into CASSNPRGSSTDTQYF.

The genes are TRBV6-6 and TRBJ1-5; TRBD1 matches at 8 bases. Germline CDR1 reads MNHNY; CDR2 reads SVGAGI (reference sequence). The V segment lost 5 bases and the J segment 6 bases; nucleotides outside the gene matches: 15. The CDR3 has 17 residues. The CDR3 nucleotides are TGTGCCAGCAGTCGAACCTACAGACAGGGGAAGAGTCAGCCCCAGCATTTT. It specifies CASSRTYRQGKSQPQHF.

This chain links TRBV19 with TRBJ1-3, with D perhaps matching TRBD1 (6 bases). Deletions cut 4 bases from V and 0 bases from J, with 22 bases between. Germline V lookup: CDR1 LNHDA, CDR2 SQIVND (reference sequence). This CDR3 comprises 19 residues. The CDR3 region has the DNA TGTGCCAGTAGTACACAGGGCTCATTCTTCTCTATCTCTGGAAACACCATATATTTT. Encoded protein: CASSTQGSFFSISGNTIYF.

The CDR3 DNA reads TGTGCCAGTAGCAGGACAGGGAGCTCCTACGAGCAGTACTTC. As protein: CASSRTGSSYEQYF. This chain joins TRBV19 and TRBJ2-7, with 8 bases fitting TRBD1. From germline, CDR1 is LNHDA and CDR2 SQIVND (reference sequence). The CDR3 length is 14 residues. V was pared by 6 bases and J by 0 bases, with 4 bases of the junction left unmatched. Full variable domain (missing parts from reference TRBV19 and TRBJ2-7): DGGITQSPKYLFRKEGQNVTLSCEQNLNHDAMYWYRQDPGQGLRLIYYSQIVNDFQKGDIAEGYSVSREKKESFPLTVTSAQKNPTAFYLCASSRTGSSYEQYFGPGTRLTVT.

This chain joins TRBV10-3 and TRBJ2-7; D remains ambiguous. From germline, CDR1 is ENHRY and CDR2 SYGVKD. The CDR3 runs 12 residues. Trimming took 4 bases from V and 6 from J, leaving 10 bases between them. The CDR3 spells CAISGGVSEQYF. The CDR3 region has the DNA TGTGCCATCAGTGGTGGAGTTTCCGAGCAGTACTTC.

The chain combines TRBV29-1 with TRBJ2-7; 9 nucleotides match TRBD1. The CDR3 contains 13 residues. Germline loops: CDR1 SQVTM, CDR2 ANQGSEA. After removal of 6 bases from V and 4 bases from J, the junction contained 7 bases not matched to a gene. CDR3 coding DNA: TGCAGCGTCCCGGGACAGGGCTTATACGAGCAGTACTTC. Translated, it gives CSVPGQGLYEQYF.

The genes are TRBV19 and TRBJ1-5, with 9 bases that match TRBD1. CDR1 and CDR2 (germline): LNHDA, SQIVND (reference sequence). The CDR3 runs 19 residues. V was clipped by 6 bases and J by 3 bases; unmatched bases: 18. The DNA of the CDR3 is TGTGCCAGTAGCGGGCCCCCTGGGACAGGGCGACCAGACAATCAGCCCCAGCATTTT. This gives the protein CASSGPPGTGRPDNQPQHF.